These T cell receptor beta chains were read from a single sample in a study of blood T cell repertoires in COVID-19. The repertoire was sequenced with immunoSEQ multiplex PCR; TCRdb's copy has only in-frame clones and lacks some. In the table there are some 400,000 clones, around 84% of which are singletons. The specimen sequenced was peripheral blood. These receptor sequences come from a human donor in a cohort sampled during active COVID-19. The CDR3 runs from the conserved cysteine through the conserved F or W. Each record gives: CDR3 DNA, CDR3 protein, J gene, V gene, clone size, D gene. A D gene is named only where the DNA matches it firmly. Size tells how often a clone was seen (once, few, many) or the class of an expanded clone, and some rows leave it out.

TGTGCCAGCAGCCAAGGTTTTCATCCCCAGCCCCAGCATTTT CASSQGFHPQPQHF TRBJ1-5 TRBV3-1/TRBV3-2 NA NA
TGTGCCAGCAGCCAAGATCGGTCGGGACAGGGCTACGAGCAGTACTTC CASSQDRSGQGYEQYF TRBJ2-7 TRBV3-1/TRBV3-2 once TRBD1
TGTGCCAGCAGCTCGTTTCTAGGAGCGGGAGGTTACGAGCAGTACTTC CASSSFLGAGGYEQYF TRBJ2-7 TRBV11-2 NA TRBD2
TGTGCTCTGGGAGGAAGCAATCAGCCCCAGCATTTT CALGGSNQPQHF TRBJ1-5 TRBV28 NA NA
TGCGCCAGCAGCCGCCCCGACAGGGAAGAGCAGTTCTTC CASSRPDREEQFF TRBJ2-1 TRBV5-1 NA TRBD1
TGTGCCAGCAGCTCCCTCGGTAGCAGACAAGAGACCCAGTACTTC CASSSLGSRQETQYF TRBJ2-5 TRBV7-9 NA NA
TGTGCCAGCAGTCCCGACAGGCCGAATGAAAAACTGTTTTTT CASSPDRPNEKLFF TRBJ1-4 TRBV2 once NA
TGTGCCAGCAGCGCTAGCGGGAGGGCCGGAGTCGGGGAGCTGTTTTTT CASSASGRAGVGELFF TRBJ2-2 TRBV7-8 NA TRBD2
TGTGCCAGCAGCAAAAAAGGGTCTAGCGGGAGCGTGGCAGATACGCAGTATTTT CASSKKGSSGSVADTQYF TRBJ2-3 TRBV7-3 NA TRBD2
TGTGCCAGCAGGACTAGCGGCTACAATGAGCAGTTCTTC CASRTSGYNEQFF TRBJ2-1 TRBV2 NA TRBD2
TGTGCCAGCAGCTGGGGACTAGCGGGGGGGCCGAAGACCCAGTACTTC CASSWGLAGGPKTQYF TRBJ2-5 TRBV3-1/TRBV3-2 once TRBD2
TGTGCCAGCAGCTTACAGGGGGCGGTTAACATTCAGTACTTC CASSLQGAVNIQYF TRBJ2-4 TRBV7-8 NA TRBD1
TGTGCCAGCAGTGAAGCCAGGGGTGCCCTAAATTCACCCCTCCACTTT CASSEARGALNSPLHF TRBJ1-6 TRBV6-1 NA NA
TGTGCCAGCAGTTTATTGGGCAGGGAAGTGGAGACCCAGTACTTC CASSLLGREVETQYF TRBJ2-5 TRBV28 NA NA
TGTGCCAGCAGACCGACGCTAGGGGGGGCTGAAGCTTTCTTT CASRPTLGGAEAFF TRBJ1-1 TRBV28 NA NA
TGTGCCAGCAGTCCCCCGGGACTAGCGGTGCAGTACTTC CASSPPGLAVQYF TRBJ2-7 TRBV5-4 NA TRBD2
TGTGCCAGCAGTTATAAAGGGAGCCACGAGCAGTACTTC CASSYKGSHEQYF TRBJ2-7 TRBV28 NA NA
TGTGCCGCGGGCAGTAATGGACGTTGGGTAAAACTGTTTTTT CAAGSNGRWVKLFF TRBJ1-4 TRBV28 NA NA
TGTGCCAGCAGCTTGACAGGGTATAGCAATCAGCCCCAGCATTTT CASSLTGYSNQPQHF TRBJ1-5 TRBV6-6 NA TRBD1
TGTGCCAGCAGTCAGAGACAGGGGGCAAATTCACCCCTCCACTTT CASSQRQGANSPLHF TRBJ1-6 TRBV27 once TRBD1
TGTGCCAGCAGCTTGGGGACAGGGGGAAGCAATCAGCCCCAGCATTTT CASSLGTGGSNQPQHF TRBJ1-5 TRBV11-2 NA TRBD1
TGTGCCAGCAGCCAAGAGGCACTAGCGGGAGGGCCCTACGAGCAGTACTTC CASSQEALAGGPYEQYF TRBJ2-7 TRBV4-2 NA TRBD2
TGCGCCAGCAGCACAGAATTTCCCGCCACAGATACGCAGTATTTT CASSTEFPATDTQYF TRBJ2-3 TRBV4-1 NA NA
TGTGCCAGCAGTTACGGTCCGGAGGGGACTGAAGCTTTCTTT CASSYGPEGTEAFF TRBJ1-1 TRBV6-2/TRBV6-3 NA NA
TGTGCCAGCAGCAAAAGACTAGCCAAAAACATTCAGTACTTC CASSKRLAKNIQYF TRBJ2-4 TRBV7-9 NA NA
TGTGCCAGATCTCCCCGGGACAGGGGACCCTCCTACGAGCAGTACTTC CARSPRDRGPSYEQYF TRBJ2-7 TRBV28 NA TRBD1
TGCGCCAGCAGCTTTGGACAGGGTCGCTCCTACGAGCAGTACTTC CASSFGQGRSYEQYF TRBJ2-7 TRBV5-1 NA TRBD1
TGTGCCAGCAGCTTAGCTCTAGCGCGCACAGATACGCAGTATTTT CASSLALARTDTQYF TRBJ2-3 TRBV11-2 NA NA